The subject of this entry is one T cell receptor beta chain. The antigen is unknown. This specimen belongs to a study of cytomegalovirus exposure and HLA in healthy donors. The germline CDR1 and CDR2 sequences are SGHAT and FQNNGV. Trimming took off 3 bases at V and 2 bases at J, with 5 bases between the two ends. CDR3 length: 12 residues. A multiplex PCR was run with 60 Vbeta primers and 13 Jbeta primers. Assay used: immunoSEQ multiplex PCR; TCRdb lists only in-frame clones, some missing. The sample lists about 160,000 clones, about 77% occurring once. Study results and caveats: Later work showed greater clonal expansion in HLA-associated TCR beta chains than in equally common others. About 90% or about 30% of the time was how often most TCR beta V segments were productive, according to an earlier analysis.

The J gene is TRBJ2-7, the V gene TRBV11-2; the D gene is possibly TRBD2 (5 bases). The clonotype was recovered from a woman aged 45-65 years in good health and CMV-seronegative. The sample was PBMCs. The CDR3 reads CASSLGAYEQYF. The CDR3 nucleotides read TGTGCCAGCAGCTTGGGAGCCTACGAGCAGTACTTC.